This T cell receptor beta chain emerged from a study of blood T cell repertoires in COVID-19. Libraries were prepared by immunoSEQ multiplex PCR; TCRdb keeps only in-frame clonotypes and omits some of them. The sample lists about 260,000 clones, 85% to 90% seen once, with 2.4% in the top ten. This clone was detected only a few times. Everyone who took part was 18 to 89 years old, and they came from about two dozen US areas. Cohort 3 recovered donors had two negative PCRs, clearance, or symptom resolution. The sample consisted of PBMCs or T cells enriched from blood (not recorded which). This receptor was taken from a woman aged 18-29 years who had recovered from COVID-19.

CDR3 sequence (DNA): TGTGCCAGCAGCGTAGTCCCAAGGGGACAGAGTACCGATGGCTACACCTTC. Encoded protein: CASSVVPRGQSTDGYTF. The chain uses TRBV9 and TRBJ1-2, with TRBD1 identical over 7 bases. V dropped 0 bases and J dropped 6; count of bases not matched to a gene: 14. The germline V gene encodes CDR1 SGDLS and CDR2 YYNGEE. There are 17 residues in the CDR3.